Shown below are 19 T cell receptor beta chains from a single sample sequenced in a study of patients and donors after allogeneic stem cell transplantation. Via MiXCR, TCRdb re-called the RT-PCR reads, giving one row per CDR3 protein. The sample records roughly 200,000 distinct CDR3 sequences, around two fifths being singletons. The sequenced sample consisted of blood, either unsorted or a sorted T cell fraction (not recorded which). These receptors were collected from a human donor who was either an allogeneic HSCT recipient or a stem cell or donor lymphocyte infusion donor (not recorded which). It is not recorded whose cells these are; they may come from a transplant donor.

This clonotype appeared a few times. The rearrangement joins TRBV5-1 to TRBJ1-5, with D possibly matching TRBD1 (5 bases). The V gene's germline CDR1 is SGHRS and CDR2 YFSETQ. Trimming shortened V by 0 bases and J by 1 base, and 8 bases separated the two germline ends. The CDR3 sequence is 15 residues long. The CDR3: CASSLGPGSNQPQHF. For the CDR3, the DNA is TGCGCCAGCAGCTTGGGTCCAGGGAGCAATCAGCCCCAGCATTTT.

The chain joins TRBV9 to TRBJ1-1, with no clear D. With 0 bases removed from V and 1 base from J, the gap between germline ends came to 10 bases. Germline V gives CDR1 SGDLS, CDR2 YYNGEE. The CDR3 covers 15 residues. The CDR3 here is CASSVGAFGNTEAFF. CDR3 bases: TGTGCCAGCAGCGTAGGGGCATTCGGGAACACTGAAGCTTTCTTT. Looking up the rest from reference TRBV9 and TRBJ1-1 gives the full variable domain: DSGVTQTPKHLITATGQRVTLRCSPRSGDLSVYWYQQSLDQGLQFLIQYYNGEERAKGNILERFSAQQFPDLHSELNLSSLELGDSALYFCASSVGAFGNTEAFFGQGTRLTVV.

In its sample, this clonotype was seen a few times. V is TRBV5-1 and J is TRBJ1-2; D is unclear. From germline, CDR1 is SGHRS and CDR2 YFSETQ. Trimming stripped 0 bases from V and 3 bases from J, with 6 bases between. The CDR3 has 13 residues. CDR3 protein: CASSLGTHYGYTF. In DNA, the CDR3 is TGCGCCAGCAGCTTGGGGACCCACTATGGCTACACCTTC.

The chain is built from TRBV12-3 or TRBV12-4 and TRBJ1-1; D unresolved. The CDR3 covers 14 residues. Trimming removed 4 bases from V and 1 base from J, with 10 bases in between. In nucleotides, the CDR3 is TGTGCCAGCAGTTCAAGACAAGCGAACACTGAAGCTTTCTTT. Amino acids: CASSSRQANTEAFF.

This sequence joins TRBV5-6 and TRBJ1-2, with 8 bases lining up with TRBD1. The length of the CDR3 is 14 residues. Germline CDR1 SGHDT, CDR2 YYEEEE. The junction had 5 bases not matched to a gene; V was cut back by 3 bases and J by 4 bases. The CDR3 DNA reads TGTGCCAGCAGCTCCGGGACAGGCTTCTATGGCTACACCTTC. Its translation: CASSSGTGFYGYTF.

The rearrangement links TRBV4-1 to TRBJ2-5; 7 positions match TRBD2. The J segment lost 5 bases and the V segment lost 0 bases, leaving 9 bases of the junction unmatched. The germline V gene encodes CDR1 MGHRA and CDR2 YSYEKL. This CDR3 contains 16 residues. The DNA for the CDR3 is TGCGCCAGCAGCCAAGAACGGCGGGGAGGGAGTGAGACCCAGTACTTC. Translating it yields CASSQERRGGSETQYF.

V and J are TRBV27 and TRBJ2-7; possibly TRBD1 for D (5 bases). Looked up from germline, CDR1 is MNHEY and CDR2 is SMNVEV (reference sequence). The length of the CDR3 is 13 residues. V lost 4 bases to trimming and J lost 2 bases, with 9 bases between them. The CDR3 DNA reads TGTGCCAGCAGTTGGAGACAGACCTACGAGCAGTACTTC. Protein sequence: CASSWRQTYEQYF.

This clonotype was recorded a few times. The rearrangement links TRBV4-1 to TRBJ1-5; 7 bases are shared with TRBD1. V lost 3 bases, J lost 7 bases, and 6 bases stayed unmatched. Germline V gene sequence: CDR1 MGHRA, CDR2 YSYEKL. The CDR3 is 14 residues long. CDR3: CASSQYRGSQPQHF. CDR3 coding DNA: TGCGCCAGCAGCCAGTACAGGGGATCACAGCCCCAGCATTTT.

This sequence joins TRBV18 and TRBJ2-7; TRBD1 aligns across 7 bases. Trimming took 2 bases from V and 0 from J; bases not matched to a gene: 4. The CDR3 has 15 amino acids. CDR1 is KGHSH and CDR2 is LQKENI in the germline V gene. CDR3 coding DNA: TGTGCCAGCTCACCAACAGGGGCCGGCTCCTACGAGCAGTACTTC. Amino acids: CASSPTGAGSYEQYF.

This clonotype was counted between two and nine times. This sequence joins TRBV28 and TRBJ2-1, with TRBD1 matching over 8 bases. Trimming took 5 bases from V and 6 from J; bases not matched to a gene: 9. CDR3 length equals 15 residues. Germline CDR1 and CDR2: MDHEN and SYDVKM. CDR3: CASSLRDRWSNEQFF. CDR3 nucleotides: TGTGCCAGCAGTCTCCGGGACAGGTGGTCCAATGAGCAGTTCTTC.

Only a few counts were recorded for this clonotype. The junction differs from germline at one of its ends, possibly a read error. The chain combines TRBV6-5 with TRBJ1-2; 7 bases line up with TRBD1. The germline CDR1 and CDR2 sequences are MNHEY and SVGAGI. CDR3 length: 14 residues. The CDR3 loop reads CASSYDRAWYGYTF. Written as DNA, the CDR3 is TGTGCCAGCAGTTACGACAGGGCTTGGTATGGCTATACCTTC.

This clonotype was counted a few times. The V gene is TRBV5-1, the J gene TRBJ1-6, with TRBD1 as a possible D gene (5 bases). The germline CDR1 and CDR2 sequences are SGHRS and YFSETQ. Trimming took off 0 bases at V and 7 bases at J, with 11 bases between the two ends. The CDR3 is 15 residues long. The CDR3: CASSLGTPSNSPLHF. The CDR3 DNA is TGCGCCAGCAGCTTGGGGACACCCTCGAATTCACCCCTCCACTTT.

The genes are TRBV29-1 and TRBJ2-1; the D gene is possibly TRBD1 (6 bases). Germline V gene sequence: CDR1 SQVTM, CDR2 ANQGSEA. V was trimmed by 7 bases and J by 9 bases, leaving 16 bases between them. The CDR3 is 12 amino acids. Here the CDR3 reads CSGGQGPAEQFF. CDR3 DNA sequence: TGCAGCGGAGGGCAGGGGCCCGCTGAGCAGTTCTTC.

This clonotype was picked up a small number of times. The chain employs TRBV5-6 and TRBJ1-6; a possible D gene is TRBD1 (5 bases). Germline loops: CDR1 SGHDT, CDR2 YYEEEE. The CDR3 loop spans 16 amino acids. Deletions cut 4 bases from V and 10 bases from J, with 21 bases between. The CDR3 DNA is TGTGCCAGCAGCCCCTATCCAGGGCATGTTGGATCACCCCTCCACTTT. This gives the protein CASSPYPGHVGSPLHF.

This clonotype was seen only a few times. The CDR3 DNA follows: TGTGCCAGCAGTGTAACAGGGGTGAATCAGCCCCAGCATTTT. Protein sequence: CASSVTGVNQPQHF. The chain has TRBV27 and TRBJ1-5; 7 nucleotides agree with TRBD1. The germline CDR1 and CDR2 sequences are MNHEY and SMNVEV (reference sequence). The CDR3 totals 14 residues. J lost 4 bases, V lost 5 bases, and 5 bases had no gene match.

This sequence joins TRBV12-3 or TRBV12-4 and TRBJ1-1, with TRBD1 matching 8 bases. The CDR3 contains 14 residues. V lost 8 bases, J lost 1 base, and 6 bases stayed unmatched. CDR3 sequence reads: CASLKGQENTEAFF. The CDR3 nucleotides read TGTGCCAGCCTCAAGGGACAGGAGAACACTGAAGCTTTCTTT.

This clonotype was found a few times. This chain links TRBV7-9 with TRBJ1-5; perhaps TRBD1 as D (5 bases). This CDR3 has 19 residues. V gave up 2 bases and J gave up 0 bases, with 20 bases separating them. The germline CDR1 and CDR2 sequences are SEHNR and FQNEAQ (reference sequence). CDR3 sequence reads: CASSLPRDPHPPSNQPQHF. In DNA, the CDR3 is TGTGCCAGCAGCTTACCCCGGGACCCTCATCCCCCTAGCAATCAGCCCCAGCATTTT.

This rearrangement joins TRBV9 to TRBJ1-1, with no clear D. CDR3 size: 13 residues. V was shortened by 0 bases and J by 3 bases, with 6 bases between the two germline ends. Germline V CDR1 and CDR2: SGDLS, YYNGEE. The CDR3 loop reads CASSVDWDTEAFF. CDR3 sequence (DNA): TGTGCCAGCAGCGTAGACTGGGACACTGAAGCTTTCTTT. The complete variable domain, with remaining parts taken from reference TRBV9 and TRBJ1-1, reads DSGVTQTPKHLITATGQRVTLRCSPRSGDLSVYWYQQSLDQGLQFLIQYYNGEERAKGNILERFSAQQFPDLHSELNLSSLELGDSALYFCASSVDWDTEAFFGQGTRLTVV.

This clonotype was detected a few times. The chain uses TRBV12-3 or TRBV12-4 and TRBJ2-3, with TRBD2 matching over 16 bases. With 6 bases clipped from V and 1 base from J, the junction kept 4 bases outside the gene matches. The CDR3 totals 17 residues. In DNA form, the CDR3 reads TGTGCCAGCAGGGGACTAGCGGGGGGGCCAGGCACAGATACGCAGTATTTT. This encodes CASRGLAGGPGTDTQYF.